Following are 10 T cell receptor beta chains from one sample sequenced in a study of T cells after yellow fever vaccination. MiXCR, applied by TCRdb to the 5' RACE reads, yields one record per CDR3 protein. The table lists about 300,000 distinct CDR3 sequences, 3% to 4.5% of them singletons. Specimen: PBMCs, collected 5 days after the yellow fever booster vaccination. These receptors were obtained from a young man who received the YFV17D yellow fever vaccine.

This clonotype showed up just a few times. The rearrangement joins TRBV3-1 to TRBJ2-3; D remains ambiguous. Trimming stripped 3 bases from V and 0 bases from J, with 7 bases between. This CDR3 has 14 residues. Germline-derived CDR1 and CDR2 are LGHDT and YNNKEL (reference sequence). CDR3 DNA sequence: TGTGCCAGCAGCCAGGGATTTAGCACAGATACGCAGTATTTT. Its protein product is CASSQGFSTDTQYF.

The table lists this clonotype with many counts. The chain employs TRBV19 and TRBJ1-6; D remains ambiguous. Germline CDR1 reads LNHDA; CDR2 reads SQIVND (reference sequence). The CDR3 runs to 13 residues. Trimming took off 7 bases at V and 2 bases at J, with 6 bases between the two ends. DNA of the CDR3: TGTGCCAGTAACCGAGCCTATAATTCACCCCTCCACTTT. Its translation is CASNRAYNSPLHF.

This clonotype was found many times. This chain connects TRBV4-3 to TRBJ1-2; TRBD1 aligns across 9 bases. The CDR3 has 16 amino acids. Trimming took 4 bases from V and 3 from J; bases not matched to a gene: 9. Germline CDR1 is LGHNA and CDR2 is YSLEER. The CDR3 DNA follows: TGCGCCAGCAGCCGACACAGGGGGCGACCGGACTATGGCTACACCTTC. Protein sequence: CASSRHRGRPDYGYTF.

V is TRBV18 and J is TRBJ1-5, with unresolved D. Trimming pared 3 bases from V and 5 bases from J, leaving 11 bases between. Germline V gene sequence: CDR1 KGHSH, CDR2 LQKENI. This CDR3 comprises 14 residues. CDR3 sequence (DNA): TGTGCCAGCTCACCCGACGGATTAGATCAGCCCCAGCATTTT. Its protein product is CASSPDGLDQPQHF.

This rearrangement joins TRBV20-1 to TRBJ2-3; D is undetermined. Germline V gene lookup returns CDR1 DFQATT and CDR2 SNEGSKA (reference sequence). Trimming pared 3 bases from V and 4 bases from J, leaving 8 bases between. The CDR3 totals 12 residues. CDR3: CSARRQSDTQYF. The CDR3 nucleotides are TGCAGTGCTAGGAGGCAATCAGATACGCAGTATTTT.

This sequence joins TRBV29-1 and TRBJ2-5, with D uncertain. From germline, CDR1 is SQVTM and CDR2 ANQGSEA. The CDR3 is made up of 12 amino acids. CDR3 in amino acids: CSTATGQETQYF. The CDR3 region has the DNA TGCAGTACAGCGACGGGTCAAGAGACCCAGTACTTC.

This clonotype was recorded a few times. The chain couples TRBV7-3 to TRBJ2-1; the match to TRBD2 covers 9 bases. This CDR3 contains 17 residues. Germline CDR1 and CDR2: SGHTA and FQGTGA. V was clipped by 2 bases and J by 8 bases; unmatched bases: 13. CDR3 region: CASSLRPAAGGLDEQFF. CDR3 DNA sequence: TGTGCCAGCAGCTTACGCCCCGCGGCGGGGGGGCTAGATGAGCAGTTCTTC.

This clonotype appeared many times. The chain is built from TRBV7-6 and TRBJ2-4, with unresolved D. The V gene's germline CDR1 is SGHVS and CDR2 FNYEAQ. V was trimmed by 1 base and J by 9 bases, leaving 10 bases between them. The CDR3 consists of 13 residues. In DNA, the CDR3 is TGTGCCAGCAGCTTAGATCCTGGGGTCATTCAGTACTTC. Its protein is CASSLDPGVIQYF. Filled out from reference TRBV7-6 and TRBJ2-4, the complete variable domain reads GAGVSQSPRYKVTKRGQDVALRCDPISGHVSLYWYRQALGQGPEFLTYFNYEAQQDKSGLPNDRFSAERPEGSISTLTIQRTEQRDSAMYRCASSLDPGVIQYFGAGTRLSVL.

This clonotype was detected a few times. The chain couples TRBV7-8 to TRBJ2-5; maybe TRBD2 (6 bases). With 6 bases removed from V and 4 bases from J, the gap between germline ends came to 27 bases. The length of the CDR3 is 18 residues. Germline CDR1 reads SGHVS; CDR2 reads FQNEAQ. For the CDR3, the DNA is TGTGCCAGCAGGGCAGGTGGGAGCCTAGCGCGCTGGAGAGAGACCCAGTACTTC. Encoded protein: CASRAGGSLARWRETQYF.

The CDR3 coding sequence is TGCGCCAGCAGCCGAAGGACTAGCGGCTCCTACAATGAGCAGTTCTTC. Translated, it gives CASSRRTSGSYNEQFF. The rearrangement joins TRBV5-1 to TRBJ2-1, with 10 positions matching TRBD2. The CDR3 length is 16 residues. Unmatched junction bases numbered 4, after V lost 4 bases and J lost 0 bases. Germline assignment: CDR1 SGHRS and CDR2 YFSETQ.